This passage covers 10 T cell receptor beta chains from one sample sequenced in a study of a mutant IDH1 vaccine in newly diagnosed glioma. Their antigens remain unidentified. Time point in this sample: week 35, safety follow-up. Each vaccine dose was 300 ug of mutant IDH1 20-mer peptide, with topical imiquimod. Sequencing was performed with immunoSEQ multiplex PCR; in TCRdb, only in-frame clones are kept and a portion is missing. Seen here are about 48,000 clones, roughly 80% observed once, and the top ten hold roughly 6.8%. Sequencing used PBMCs, obtained from a glioma patient whose treatment included an IDH1 peptide vaccine. These receptors all stem from a man aged 40-49 years with glioma.

This rearrangement joins TRBV10-3 to TRBJ1-6; D perhaps matches TRBD1 (5 bases). CDR1 is ENHRY, CDR2 SYGVKD, per germline. Trimming removed 4 bases at V and 7 bases at J, with 11 bases between. CDR3 length equals 14 residues. The DNA of the CDR3 is TGTGCCATCAGTGTCGACAGTGGCAATTCACCCCTCCACTTT. Amino acids: CAISVDSGNSPLHF.

This rearrangement joins TRBV29-1 to TRBJ1-3; D uncertain. The CDR3 loop spans 14 amino acids. Germline loops: CDR1 SQVTM, CDR2 ANQGSEA. Between the trimmed V and J ends, which lost 3 bases and 0 bases, there was a span of 9 bases. Here the CDR3 reads CSVDHDISGNTIYF. The CDR3 DNA sequence: TGCAGCGTTGATCACGATATCTCTGGAAACACCATATATTTT.

The chain combines TRBV15 with TRBJ1-2, with TRBD1 identical over 10 bases. The J segment lost 0 bases and the V segment lost 4 bases, leaving 5 bases of the junction unmatched. Germline V gene sequence: CDR1 LNHNV, CDR2 YYDKDF (reference sequence). This CDR3 contains 16 residues. For the CDR3, the DNA is TGTGCCACCAGCACACCAGACAGGGGGCCTAACTATGGCTACACCTTC. Translation gives CATSTPDRGPNYGYTF.

This clone was counted once. The chain's CDR3 is CSVGADGYGYTF. CDR3 sequence (DNA): TGCAGCGTTGGGGCGGACGGCTATGGCTACACCTTC. The chain carries TRBV29-1 and TRBJ1-2; D remains ambiguous. The CDR3 has 12 amino acids. Between the trimmed V and J ends, which lost 4 bases and 4 bases, there was a span of 10 bases. CDR1 and CDR2 (germline): SQVTM, ANQGSEA.

This clone was seen more than once but under ten times. The CDR3 protein is CASSPGQSNTEAFF. The CDR3 coding sequence is TGTGCCAGCTCACCAGGGCAGTCGAACACTGAAGCTTTCTTT. The genes are TRBV18 and TRBJ1-1; no definite D call. The CDR3 runs to 14 residues. Germline loops: CDR1 KGHSH, CDR2 LQKENI. The V end lost 2 bases, the J end lost 1 base, and 8 bases lay between the germline ends.

The genes are TRBV5-6 and TRBJ1-5; D remains ambiguous. The V end was cut by 5 bases, the J end by 0 bases, with 12 bases between. Germline V gene lookup returns CDR1 SGHDT and CDR2 YYEEEE. This CDR3 has 15 amino acids. This CDR3 reads CASSIGPNSNQPQHF. CDR3 in DNA: TGTGCCAGCAGTATAGGACCTAATAGCAATCAGCCCCAGCATTTT.

The chain carries TRBV2 and TRBJ1-1; 8 bases agree with TRBD1. This CDR3 is 14 amino acids long. Germline lookup yields CDR1 SNHLY and CDR2 FYNNEI. V lost 4 bases, J lost 4 bases, and 5 bases stayed unmatched. The CDR3 sequence is CASSGQGIGTEAFF. In nucleotides, the CDR3 is TGTGCCAGCAGTGGACAGGGGATCGGCACTGAAGCTTTCTTT.

The V gene is TRBV5-4, the J gene TRBJ1-1, with unresolved D. Trimming cost V 3 bases and J 3 bases, with 9 bases left between them. CDR1 and CDR2 (germline): SGHNT, YYREEE (reference sequence). The CDR3 runs 13 residues. In DNA form, the CDR3 reads TGTGCCAGCAGCTCGGACGGGCACACTGAAGCTTTCTTT. It yields the protein CASSSDGHTEAFF.

The gene calls are TRBV5-1 and TRBJ2-7; TRBD1 matches at 11 bases. Germline CDR1 reads SGHRS; CDR2 reads YFSETQ. J gave up 4 bases and V 4 bases, and 7 bases lay outside the gene matches. This CDR3 comprises 15 residues. The CDR3 bases are TGCGCCAGCAGCAAGGGACAGGGGGAAATGTACGAGCAGTACTTC. Translated, it gives CASSKGQGEMYEQYF.

This clone has a handful of counts. The V call is TRBV10-2, the J call TRBJ2-7; TRBD2 matches 8 bases. Unmatched junction bases numbered 6, after V lost 7 bases and J lost 4 bases. Germline lookup yields CDR1 WSHSY and CDR2 SAAADI. The CDR3 runs 13 residues. This chain's CDR3 is CASNRGGEYEQYF. The CDR3 DNA reads as TGCGCCAGCAACCGGGGGGGCGAATACGAGCAGTACTTC.